This TCR beta chain derives from a study of T cell responses to AZD1222 COVID-19 vaccine. The length of the CDR3 is 14 residues. The germline V and J ends were trimmed by 4 bases and 8 bases, with 15 bases remaining between them. Germline values: CDR1 SGHKS, CDR2 YYEKEE (reference sequence). Some clones are missing from TCRdb's copy, which holds only in-frame ones; the method was immunoSEQ multiplex PCR. The profile shows approximately 150,000 clones, 89% of them singletons. The chain carries TRBV5-5 and TRBJ1-4, with a weak D call TRBD1 (5 bases). Sequenced material: peripheral blood, taken 28 days after the second AZD1222 dose. The receptor was isolated from an adult who received the AZD1222 COVID-19 vaccine. The CDR3 sequence is CASSTGTELEKLFF. The DNA for the CDR3 is TGTGCCAGCAGCACCGGGACCGAACTCGAAAAACTGTTTTTT.